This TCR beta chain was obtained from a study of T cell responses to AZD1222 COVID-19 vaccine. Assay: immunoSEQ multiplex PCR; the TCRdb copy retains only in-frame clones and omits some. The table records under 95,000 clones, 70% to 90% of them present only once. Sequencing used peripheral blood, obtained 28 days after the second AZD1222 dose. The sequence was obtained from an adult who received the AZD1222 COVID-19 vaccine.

The CDR3 DNA sequence: TGTGCCACCAATTCTGGCACAGATACGCAGTATTTT. Protein: CATNSGTDTQYF. The rearrangement joins TRBV4-2 to TRBJ2-3, with D hard to call. CDR1 and CDR2 from the germline V gene are LGHNA and YNFKEQ. This CDR3 is 12 amino acids long. V was cut by 10 bases and J by 1 base, with 9 bases left in between.